This is a list of T cell receptor beta chains from one sample in a study of blood T cell repertoires in COVID-19. Produced via immunoSEQ multiplex PCR; TCRdb's table is partial and in-frame only. This sample has about 33,000 clones, with 88% found just once. The sample comprised peripheral blood. These receptors originate from a man between 65 and 79 years old with acute or convalescent COVID-19. Each CDR3 is given with its conserved first and last residue. The order of the fields is D gene, clone size, J gene, V gene, CDR3 DNA, CDR3 protein. D genes are given only for firm matches. The size entry is marked missing in some rows and otherwise reads once, few, many or a size class.

TRBD2	-	TRBJ2-2	TRBV5-4	TGTGCCAGCAGTAGTAGCGGGAGTAAAAACACCGGGGAGCTGTTTTTT	CASSSSGSKNTGELFF
TRBD2	-	TRBJ2-5	TRBV13	TGTGCCAGCAGCTCACGACAATTAGCGGGAGCAGCAGAGACCCAGTACTTC	CASSSRQLAGAAETQYF
TRBD2	-	TRBJ2-7	TRBV29-1	TGCAGCGTTTCCGGACTAGCGGTTTCCTACGAGCAGTACTTC	CSVSGLAVSYEQYF
-	-	TRBJ1-2	TRBV6-2/TRBV6-3	TGTGCCAGCAGTTACTCGACAGGCTTAATCGAGAGGAGCTACACCTTC	CASSYSTGLIERSYTF
-	-	TRBJ1-3	TRBV28	TGTGCCAGCAGTGTGAATTACAGGGGAAACACCATATATTTT	CASSVNYRGNTIYF
TRBD1	-	TRBJ1-5	TRBV5-8	TGTGCCAGCAGCCGCGGCCCGACAGGGTCAAATCAGCCCCAGCATTTT	CASSRGPTGSNQPQHF
-	-	TRBJ1-6	TRBV4-2	TGTGCCAGCAGAAAAGGAGGAGATTCACCCCTCCACTTT	CASRKGGDSPLHF
TRBD1	-	TRBJ1-6	TRBV18	TGTGCCAGCTCAGGATTCGGGACAGTGAATAATTCACCCCTCCACTTT	CASSGFGTVNNSPLHF
-	once	TRBJ1-1	TRBV7-9	TGTGCCAGCAGCCTCGAAGGGGGGAACACTGAAGCTTTCTTT	CASSLEGGNTEAFF
TRBD2	-	TRBJ2-5	TRBV7-9	TGTGCCAGCAGCTCCGGACTAGCCGAGACCCAGTACTTC	CASSSGLAETQYF
-	-	TRBJ1-6	TRBV7-2	TGTGCCAGCAGCTTGCAGGACAGTGGGTATTCACCCCTCCACTTT	CASSLQDSGYSPLHF
TRBD1	-	TRBJ1-1	TRBV7-9	TGTGCCAGCAGCCTACGGGACAGCAACACTGAAGCTTTCTTT	CASSLRDSNTEAFF
-	-	TRBJ2-7	TRBV9	TGTGCCAGCAGCGTGAACCAGGATGGGGGGACCTACGAGCAGTACTTC	CASSVNQDGGTYEQYF
-	-	TRBJ2-2	TRBV24-1	TGTGCCACCAGTCGCGACACCGGGGAGCTGTTTTTT	CATSRDTGELFF
-	once	TRBJ2-1	TRBV7-2	TGTGCCAGCAGCTTCAGCAATGAGCAGTTCTTC	CASSFSNEQFF
TRBD2	-	TRBJ2-7	TRBV3-1/TRBV3-2	TGTGCCAGCAGCCAAGTTTCATGGTCTAGCGGCTACGAGCAGTACTTC	CASSQVSWSSGYEQYF
TRBD1	-	TRBJ2-6	TRBV7-3	TGTGCCAGCAGCTTAACAGGGGGCATGGCCAACGTCCTGACTTTC	CASSLTGGMANVLTF
TRBD1	-	TRBJ1-2	TRBV4-3	TGCGCCAGCAGCCAAAACCCCTACAGGGGTGATGGCTACACCTTC	CASSQNPYRGDGYTF
-	-	TRBJ1-1	TRBV19	TGTGCCAGTAGTCCGGTCGGGGGAAACACTGAAGCTTTCTTT	CASSPVGGNTEAFF
-	once	TRBJ2-1	TRBV7-2	TGTGCCAGCAGCCCGATAGACTTCTACAATGAGCAGTTCTTC	CASSPIDFYNEQFF
TRBD1	-	TRBJ2-4	TRBV3-1/TRBV3-2	TGTGCCAGCAGGGAGGGACAGGGGGACTCTCGCAGGTACTTC	CASREGQGDSRRYF
-	-	TRBJ2-2	TRBV6-2/TRBV6-3	TGTGCCAGCAGTTACGGGTTACGGCAGGCGAACACCGGGGAGCTGTTTTTT	CASSYGLRQANTGELFF
TRBD1	-	TRBJ1-1	TRBV7-8	TGTGCCAGCAGCCCGCGGGACAGAATGAACACTGAAGCTTTCTTT	CASSPRDRMNTEAFF
-	-	TRBJ1-2	TRBV14	TGTGCCAGCAGCCAAGAGTGGGATTGGGGGAGGGAGGATGGCTACACCTTC	CASSQEWDWGREDGYTF
TRBD1	-	TRBJ1-2	TRBV28	TGTGCCAGCAGTCCTCGGACAGGGGGCGCTCTCCGTGGCTACACCTTC	CASSPRTGGALRGYTF
-	-	TRBJ1-1	TRBV28	TGTGCCAGCATCCTAGGGGGGGGGAACACTGAAGCTTTCTTT	CASILGGGNTEAFF